This T cell receptor (beta chain) was sequenced in a study of beta chain features in type 1 diabetes. In the study overall: Investigators examined nearly 110,000,000 sorted cells across all samples. Whole-study results and caveats: Researchers cautioned that cDNA sequencing could over-represent cells with high TCR expression. Diminished insertions and augmented deletions at VDJ junctions characterized type 1 diabetes patients. Type 1 diabetes patients showed a moderate but significant shortening of TCRB CDR3s in all four CD4+ subsets. Still unanswered here is whether HLA type influences TCRB rearrangement.

The CDR3 is made up of 15 amino acids. The trim removed 4 bases at V and 7 bases at J, leaving 10 bases unmatched. Germline CDR1 is SGHRS and CDR2 is YFSETQ. Investigators reverse transcribed all isolated RNA, so they sequenced expressed TCRB transcripts. Only in-frame clones appear in the TCRdb table, and some are missing; sequencing was by immunoSEQ multiplex PCR. The table records about 700,000 clones, around an eighth of them present only once. This clone has only a few counts. The target antigen is unknown. The gene calls are TRBV5-1 and TRBJ2-2; 7 bases map to TRBD1. The clonotype was recovered from a man aged 18-30 years with type 1 diabetes. Sequenced material: naive CD4+ T cells from blood. CDR3 protein: CASSMTGITVGELFF. The CDR3 nucleotides are TGCGCCAGCAGCATGACAGGGATAACGGTCGGGGAGCTGTTTTTT. Combining the CDR3 with reference TRBV5-1 and TRBJ2-2 gives the whole variable domain KAGVTQTPRYLIKTRGQQVTLSCSPISGHRSVSWYQQTPGQGLQFLFEYFSETQRNKGNFPGRFSGRQFSNSRSEMNVSTLELGDSALYLCASSMTGITVGELFFGEGSRLTVL.